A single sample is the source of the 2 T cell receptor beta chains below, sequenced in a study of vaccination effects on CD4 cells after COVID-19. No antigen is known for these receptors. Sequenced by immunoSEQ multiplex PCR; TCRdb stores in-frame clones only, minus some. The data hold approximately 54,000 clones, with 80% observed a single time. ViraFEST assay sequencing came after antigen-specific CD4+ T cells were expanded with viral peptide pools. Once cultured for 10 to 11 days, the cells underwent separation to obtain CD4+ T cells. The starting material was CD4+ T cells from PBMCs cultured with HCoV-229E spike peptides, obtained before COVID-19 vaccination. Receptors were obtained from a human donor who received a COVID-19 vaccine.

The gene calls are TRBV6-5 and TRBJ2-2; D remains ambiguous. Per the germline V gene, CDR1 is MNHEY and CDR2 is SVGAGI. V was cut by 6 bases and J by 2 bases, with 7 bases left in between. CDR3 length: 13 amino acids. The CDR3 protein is CASSGPNTGELFF. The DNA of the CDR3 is TGTGCCAGCAGCGGACCTAACACCGGGGAGCTGTTTTTT.

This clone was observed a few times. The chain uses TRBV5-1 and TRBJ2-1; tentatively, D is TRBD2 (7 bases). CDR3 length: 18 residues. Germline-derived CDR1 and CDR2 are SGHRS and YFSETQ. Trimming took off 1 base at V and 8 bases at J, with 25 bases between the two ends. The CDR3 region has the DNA TGCGCCAGCAGCTTGAGTCGGGGGGCTCCTCCCCCAGGTGATGAGCAGTTCTTC. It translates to CASSLSRGAPPPGDEQFF.